This T cell receptor (beta chain) was sequenced during a study of T cells after yellow fever vaccination. The study's findings and limits: Contamination by abundant bulk-population clonotypes could be present in FACS-sorted repertoires. Post-booster repertoires again held most primary-vaccination clones (about 96% CD4, roughly 89% CD8). Relatively few clonotypes were ones that appeared in both CD4 and CD8 compartments.

As to this clonotype: Its antigen is unidentified. This may be a read error: a much more frequent sequence differs by one nucleotide.

TCRdb passed the 5' RACE reads through MiXCR, listing each CDR3 protein once. The table includes more than 250,000 distinct CDR3 sequences, 6.8% detected once. Specimen: PBMCs, collected about 41 days after the first yellow fever vaccination. The sequence was collected from a young man who received the YFV17D yellow fever vaccine.

CDR3 region: CASSYSPTVSTEAFF. In nucleotides, the CDR3 is TGTGCCAGCAGTTACAGTCCGACAGTGAGCACTGAAGCTTTCTTT. The V call is TRBV6-5, the J call TRBJ1-1, with D possibly being TRBD1 (5 bases). V was clipped by 2 bases and J by 4 bases, with 14 bases between them. The CDR3 has 15 residues. Germline V gives CDR1 MNHEY, CDR2 SVGAGI.